This TCR beta chain was retrieved from a study of blood T cell repertoires in COVID-19. The repertoire was sequenced with immunoSEQ multiplex PCR; TCRdb's copy has only in-frame clones and lacks some. The sample records about 280,000 clones, around 90% being singletons. This TCR came from a woman aged 30 to 39 who had recovered from COVID-19. The sequenced sample was PBMCs or T cells enriched from blood (not recorded which).

As DNA, the CDR3 is TGTGCCAGCAGCTTGAAACCGCACATGAACACTGAAGCTTTCTTT. Residues: CASSLKPHMNTEAFF. V and J are TRBV5-6 and TRBJ1-1, with D uncertain. Germline CDR1 reads SGHDT; CDR2 reads YYEEEE. The V end was cut by 1 base, the J end by 0 bases, with 10 bases between. CDR3 length equals 15 residues.